What follows are 24 T cell receptor beta chains derived from one specimen sequenced in a study of OX40 agonist ivuxolimab in advanced cancers. Generated by immunoSEQ multiplex PCR, the TCRdb table keeps only in-frame clones and is missing some. This table has about 25,000 clones, approximately 86% appearing once. The material was CD4+ or CD8+ T cells sorted from blood, obtained in a trial of the OX40 agonist ivuxolimab. Receptor source: an adult with an advanced solid tumor such as melanoma, head and neck, liver or kidney cancer.

The genes are TRBV19 and TRBJ1-3, with no clear D. CDR3 length equals 13 residues. The germline V gene encodes CDR1 LNHDA and CDR2 SQIVND (reference sequence). Trimming removed 7 bases at V and 0 bases at J, with 7 bases between. The CDR3 DNA reads TGTGCCAGTACGGCTGCCTCTGGAAACACCATATATTTT. Its translation: CASTAASGNTIYF.

This chain connects TRBV30 to TRBJ2-7, with D unresolved. This CDR3 is 12 amino acids long. CDR1 is GTSNPN, CDR2 SVGIG, per germline (reference sequence). The ends were cut back, 0 bases at V and 5 bases at J, with 8 bases in the middle. CDR3 DNA sequence: TGTGCCTGGAGTGTACCGACCAACGAGCAGTACTTC. This gives the protein CAWSVPTNEQYF.

The CDR3 nucleotides are TGTGCCAGCAGCCCCCCGGGACTAGCAGGAGATACGCAGTATTTT. This translates into CASSPPGLAGDTQYF. This chain connects TRBV21-1 to TRBJ2-3; the table names TRBD2, a call not compared with the DNA. TRBV21-1 is listed as a pseudogene. The CDR3 extends over 15 amino acids.

This CDR3 is CATDEGGSYEQYF. CDR3 nucleotide sequence: TGTGCCACCGACGAGGGGGGATCCTACGAGCAGTACTTC. The chain is built from TRBV28 and TRBJ2-7, with D perhaps being TRBD1 or TRBD2 (6 bases each). The CDR3 spans 13 residues. The germline V gene encodes CDR1 MDHEN and CDR2 SYDVKM. V lost 10 bases to trimming and J lost 1 base, with 14 bases between them. Full variable domain (rest looked up from reference TRBV28 and TRBJ2-7): DVKVTQSSRYLVKRTGEKVFLECVQDMDHENMFWYRQDPGLGLRLIYFSYDVKMKEKGDIPEGYSVSREKKERFSLILESASTNQTSMYLCATDEGGSYEQYFGPGTRLTVT.

The chain is built from TRBV5-1 and TRBJ2-5; 9 nucleotides align to TRBD2. The length of the CDR3 is 17 residues. Germline trimming cut 0 bases from V and 5 bases from J; bases unmatched to any gene: 11. Looked up from germline, CDR1 is SGHRS and CDR2 is YFSETQ. Here the CDR3 reads CASSLGLAAPTRETQYF. The CDR3 bases are TGCGCCAGCAGCTTGGGACTAGCGGCCCCAACTCGGGAGACCCAGTACTTC.

CDR3 in DNA: TGTGCCAGCAGCGCGACTACAGGGTCGGATGGCTACACCTTC. Its translation: CASSATTGSDGYTF. This chain links TRBV2 with TRBJ1-2; TRBD1 might be the D (6 bases). Germline V CDR1 and CDR2: SNHLY, FYNNEI. This CDR3 has 14 residues. The V end was cut by 6 bases, the J end by 6 bases, with 17 bases between. Full variable domain (missing parts from reference TRBV2 and TRBJ1-2): EPEVTQTPSHQVTQMGQEVILRCVPISNHLYFYWYRQILGQKVEFLVSFYNNEISEKSEIFDDQFSVERPDGSNFTLKIRSTKLEDSAMYFCASSATTGSDGYTFGSGTRLTVV.

The chain is built from TRBV5-1 and TRBJ2-1; the D gene is possibly TRBD2 (6 bases). The V gene lost 3 bases and the J gene lost 8 bases, with 9 bases spanning the gap. The germline V gene has CDR1 SGHRS and CDR2 YFSETQ. This CDR3 has 12 residues. The CDR3 region has the DNA TGCGCCAGCAGCTGGGTAGCGGATGAGCAGTTCTTC. Translation: CASSWVADEQFF.

The chain combines TRBV5-1 with TRBJ1-2, with a possible D match to TRBD1 (6 bases). The germline V gene has CDR1 SGHRS and CDR2 YFSETQ. The V end was cut by 3 bases, the J end by 2 bases, with 8 bases between. The CDR3 length is 13 residues. The CDR3 is CASSWDTNYGYTF. For the CDR3, the DNA is TGCGCCAGCAGCTGGGACACAAACTATGGCTACACCTTC.

The genes are TRBV4-2 and TRBJ2-5; D is undetermined. The J call is uncertain, as TRBJ2-7 better fits the DNA end. This CDR3 is 13 amino acids long. CDR1 is LGHNA, CDR2 YNFKEQ, per germline. The CDR3 DNA reads as TGTGCCAGCAGCCAAGGGCAGAACTACGAGCAGTACTTC. It specifies CASSQGQNYEQYF.

This clone appeared a few times. The rearrangement joins TRBV7-9 to TRBJ1-5; tentative D call: TRBD1 (5 bases). Germline V lookup: CDR1 SEHNR, CDR2 FQNEAQ (reference sequence). There are 13 residues in the CDR3. Trimming removed 7 bases from V and 3 bases from J, with 10 bases in between. DNA for the CDR3: TGTGCCAGCACCCCGGGACTCAATCAGCCCCAGCATTTT. This gives the protein CASTPGLNQPQHF.

The chain couples TRBV9 to TRBJ2-7, with D perhaps TRBD1 (6 bases). Germline CDR1 reads SGDLS; CDR2 reads YYNGEE. Deletions cut 2 bases from V and 7 bases from J, with 16 bases between. CDR3 size: 14 residues. For the CDR3, the DNA is TGTGCCAGCAGCGTGGGGGACATCCCCTGGGAGCAGTACTTC. Translating it yields CASSVGDIPWEQYF. Full variable domain (outside the CDR3, taken from reference TRBV9 and TRBJ2-7): DSGVTQTPKHLITATGQRVTLRCSPRSGDLSVYWYQQSLDQGLQFLIQYYNGEERAKGNILERFSAQQFPDLHSELNLSSLELGDSALYFCASSVGDIPWEQYFGPGTRLTVT.

The chain joins TRBV10-3 to TRBJ1-1, with TRBD1 as a possible D gene (6 bases). Germline values: CDR1 ENHRY, CDR2 SYGVKD. The V end lost 1 base, the J end lost 5 bases, and 11 bases lay between the germline ends. The CDR3 runs to 14 residues. Here the CDR3 DNA reads TGTGCCATCAGTGAGTGGGGGCGGAGAACTGAAGCTTTCTTT. This sequence encodes CAISEWGRRTEAFF.

J is TRBJ1-1 and V is TRBV6-4; D might be TRBD1 (6 bases). The V and J ends lost 4 bases and 4 bases respectively, with 13 bases between them. CDR1 is MRHNA and CDR2 is SNTAGT in the germline V gene. CDR3 size: 14 residues. The CDR3 here is CASSARGESTEAFF. In DNA, the CDR3 is TGTGCCAGCAGTGCCAGGGGCGAAAGCACTGAAGCTTTCTTT.

The chain is built from TRBV5-6 and TRBJ1-1; D is possibly TRBD1 (5 bases). The CDR3 length is 12 residues. The V end lost 0 bases, the J end lost 7 bases, and 7 bases lay between the germline ends. CDR1 and CDR2 from the germline V gene are SGHDT and YYEEEE. The CDR3 region is CASSLEGLEAFF. The CDR3, as DNA: TGTGCCAGCAGCTTGGAGGGGCTTGAAGCTTTCTTT. Filled out from reference TRBV5-6 and TRBJ1-1, the complete variable domain reads DAGVTQSPTHLIKTRGQQVTLRCSPKSGHDTVSWYQQALGQGPQFIFQYYEEEERQRGNFPDRFSGHQFPNYSSELNVNALLLGDSALYLCASSLEGLEAFFGQGTRLTVV.

V usage is TRBV4-1 and J usage is TRBJ2-7; 12 nucleotides match TRBD2. The ends lost 4 bases at V and 4 bases at J; junction bases unmatched: 5. CDR3 length: 15 amino acids. Germline-derived CDR1 and CDR2 are MGHRA and YSYEKL. CDR3 DNA: TGCGCCAGCAGCCTTGAACTAGCGGGGGGATACGAGCAGTACTTC. Translating gives CASSLELAGGYEQYF.

The chain recombines TRBV29-1 with TRBJ2-7; the match to TRBD1 covers 7 bases. The CDR3 runs to 11 residues. Germline V CDR1 and CDR2: SQVTM, ANQGSEA. V was clipped by 3 bases and J by 5 bases; unmatched bases: 1. CDR3 in amino acids: CSVDQGDEQYF. The CDR3 DNA sequence: TGCAGCGTTGATCAGGGGGACGAGCAGTACTTC.

The rearrangement uses TRBV5-4 and TRBJ2-1; D may correspond to TRBD1 or TRBD2 (5 bases each). The germline CDR1 and CDR2 sequences are SGHNT and YYREEE (reference sequence). The CDR3 is made up of 15 amino acids. V lost 5 bases, J lost 0 bases, and 12 bases lay in between. CDR3 loop: CASRSGPSSYNEQFF. The CDR3 DNA sequence: TGTGCCAGCAGATCGGGGCCCTCCTCCTACAATGAGCAGTTCTTC.

The chain couples TRBV4-2 to TRBJ2-7; D is unresolved. V was trimmed by 4 bases and J by 0 bases, leaving 4 bases between them. Germline lookup yields CDR1 LGHNA and CDR2 YNFKEQ. The CDR3 sequence is 12 residues long. DNA of the CDR3: TGTGCCAGCAGCCTCTCCTCCTACGAGCAGTACTTC. Residues: CASSLSSYEQYF.

CDR3 coding DNA: TGTGCCAGCAGCTTAGGTACGTGGGCGGGAGGAAATGAGCAGTTCTTC. It yields the protein CASSLGTWAGGNEQFF. The chain combines TRBV7-2 with TRBJ2-1, with 8 bases aligning to TRBD2. Trimming took 1 base from V and 7 from J; bases not matched to a gene: 9. CDR3 length: 16 residues. The germline V gene has CDR1 SGHTA and CDR2 FQGNSA.

V gene TRBV2 combines with J gene TRBJ2-2; 9 bases agree with TRBD2. The CDR3 spans 16 residues. The ends lost 0 bases at V and 5 bases at J; junction bases unmatched: 4. Germline V gene data show CDR1 as SNHLY and CDR2 as FYNNEI. Here the CDR3 reads CASSEAPSGTTGELFF. CDR3 DNA sequence: TGTGCCAGCAGTGAAGCCCCTAGCGGGACAACCGGGGAGCTGTTTTTT.

This clone is classed as medium-sized (0.01 to 0.1%). The J gene is TRBJ1-3, the V gene TRBV5-1; tentative D call: TRBD1 (5 bases). This CDR3 is built from 16 residues. The germline V gene encodes CDR1 SGHRS and CDR2 YFSETQ. The V and J ends lost 4 bases and 0 bases respectively, with 14 bases between them. In DNA, the CDR3 is TGCGCCAGCAGCCCAGACAGCCAGAGCTCTGGAAACACCATATATTTT. Translating it yields CASSPDSQSSGNTIYF.

V is TRBV19 and J is TRBJ2-1; 10 bases are a match to TRBD2. Germline CDR1 reads LNHDA; CDR2 reads SQIVND (reference sequence). After removal of 4 bases from V and 6 bases from J, the junction contained 12 bases not matched to a gene. The CDR3 has 17 amino acids. CDR3 in amino acids: CASSTPLGLAGVNEQFF. The CDR3 nucleotides read TGTGCCAGTAGTACACCCTTGGGGCTAGCGGGAGTCAATGAGCAGTTCTTC.

The chain carries TRBV6-4 and TRBJ1-2; 7 bases align to TRBD1. The CDR3 sequence is 13 residues long. The V gene's germline CDR1 is MRHNA and CDR2 SNTAGT. Trimming cost V 4 bases and J 8 bases; bases outside gene matches: 7. The CDR3 DNA reads as TGTGCCAGCAGTGCTTCGACAGGGAGAGGCTACACCTTC. This encodes CASSASTGRGYTF.

DNA of the CDR3: TGTGCCAGCAGTGAAGTTAGGTACTCTGGGGCCAACGTCCTGACTTTC. It specifies CASSEVRYSGANVLTF. This chain uses TRBV6-1 with TRBJ2-6, with D unclear. CDR1 MNHNS and CDR2 SASEGT come from the germline V gene. This CDR3 comprises 16 residues. Trimming shortened V by 1 base and J by 0 bases, and 7 bases separated the two germline ends.